These 6 T cell receptor beta chains came from one sample sequenced in a study of T cells in Graves' hyperthyroidism and ophthalmopathy. Amplification of TCR beta CDR3 regions was performed using RNA transcripts as template. A first-round RT-PCR of the TCR CDR3 used the HTBI primer set. TCRdb re-called the multiplex PCR reads through MiXCR, storing one row per CDR3 protein. The profile shows approximately 400,000 distinct CDR3 sequences, more than 15% of them singletons. The source material was blood. These TCRs come from a young woman with Graves' hyperthyroidism.

This clonotype was found a few times. A much larger clone is a single base away; this may be a read error. The V call is TRBV12-3 or TRBV12-4, the J call TRBJ1-6; D remains ambiguous. CDR3 length equals 13 residues. V was shortened by 3 bases and J by 11 bases, with 11 bases between the two germline ends. The CDR3 here is CASSFFPSPPLHF. CDR3 in DNA: TGTGCCAGCAGTTTCTTTCCGTCTCCACCCCTCCACTTT.

The chain couples TRBV6-1 to TRBJ2-5; D not certain. Per the germline V gene, CDR1 is MNHNS and CDR2 is SASEGT. The CDR3 is 12 residues long. Trimming cost V 6 bases and J 5 bases, with 10 bases left between them. CDR3 nucleotides: TGTGCCAGCAGGACTTCGGAGGAGACCCAGTACTTC. This encodes CASRTSEETQYF.

Ten or more counts support this clonotype. CDR3 residues: CASKDSPNEKLFF. The CDR3 DNA reads as TGTGCCAGCAAAGACAGTCCTAATGAAAAACTGTTTTTT. V usage is TRBV12-3 or TRBV12-4 and J usage is TRBJ1-4, with D maybe TRBD1 (5 bases). The V gene lost 7 bases and the J gene lost 3 bases, with 9 bases spanning the gap. This CDR3 contains 13 residues.

This clonotype was picked up many times. The chain combines TRBV12-3 or TRBV12-4 with TRBJ1-5; the match to TRBD1 covers 7 bases. CDR3 size: 15 residues. The V segment lost 5 bases and the J segment 2 bases; nucleotides outside the gene matches: 6. The CDR3: CASSPPGGGNQPQHF. The CDR3 nucleotides are TGTGCCAGCAGTCCCCCAGGGGGGGGCAATCAGCCCCAGCATTTT.

This clonotype was seen ten or more times. This chain links TRBV7-9 with TRBJ2-2; D is undetermined. The CDR3 totals 15 residues. The V gene's germline CDR1 is SEHNR and CDR2 FQNEAQ (reference sequence). Between the trimmed V and J ends, which lost 4 bases and 4 bases, there was a span of 13 bases. CDR3 DNA: TGTGCCAGCAGCTATTCCCCAGCAGGCACCGGGGAGCTGTTTTTT. Its protein product is CASSYSPAGTGELFF. Complete variable domain (other parts from reference TRBV7-9 and TRBJ2-2): DTGVSQNPRHKITKRGQNVTFRCDPISEHNRLYWYRQTLGQGPEFLTYFQNEAQLEKSRLLSDRFSAERPKGSFSTLEIQRTEQGDSAMYLCASSYSPAGTGELFFGEGSRLTVL.

The chain combines TRBV9 with TRBJ2-3, with D perhaps TRBD1 or TRBD2 (6 bases each). V was shortened by 1 base and J by 0 bases, with 12 bases between the two germline ends. Germline V gives CDR1 SGDLS, CDR2 YYNGEE. The CDR3 loop spans 16 amino acids. CDR3 DNA: TGTGCCAGCAGCGTATACGGGGGCTCTAGCACAGATACGCAGTATTTT. Its protein is CASSVYGGSSTDTQYF. The whole variable domain, filled in from reference TRBV9 and TRBJ2-3, reads DSGVTQTPKHLITATGQRVTLRCSPRSGDLSVYWYQQSLDQGLQFLIQYYNGEERAKGNILERFSAQQFPDLHSELNLSSLELGDSALYFCASSVYGGSSTDTQYFGPGTRLTVL.